This TCR beta chain was identified during a study of T cell repertoires in cytomegalovirus infection. Study at large: CMV infection and matching HLA type were both indicated by public TCR beta signatures. General observations from the study: HLA-C-restricted CMV-specific TCR beta clonotypes prevailed in the ex vivo response. There were carriers of CMV plus the relevant HLA, and cumulative public TCR beta family frequency identified them.

TCRdb reprocessed the reads with MiXCR, giving one entry per CDR3 protein. Of under 350,000 distinct CDR3 sequences in the sample, roughly a tenth are singletons; the top ten hold over 2.5%. Trimming pared 5 bases from V and 0 bases from J, leaving 13 bases between. CDR3 length equals 16 residues. In this sample, this clonotype turned up many times. Its specificity is not known. This sequence joins TRBV12-3 or TRBV12-4 and TRBJ2-2; D assignment may be TRBD1 or TRBD2 (5 bases each). This TCR came from a human donor in good health (CMV status not recorded). Some clones in this sample may be carry-over from other donors' samples. Sequenced material: PBMCs. The CDR3 loop is CASSPFGGANTGELFF. The CDR3 DNA reads TGTGCCAGCAGTCCCTTTGGGGGAGCGAACACCGGGGAGCTGTTTTTT.